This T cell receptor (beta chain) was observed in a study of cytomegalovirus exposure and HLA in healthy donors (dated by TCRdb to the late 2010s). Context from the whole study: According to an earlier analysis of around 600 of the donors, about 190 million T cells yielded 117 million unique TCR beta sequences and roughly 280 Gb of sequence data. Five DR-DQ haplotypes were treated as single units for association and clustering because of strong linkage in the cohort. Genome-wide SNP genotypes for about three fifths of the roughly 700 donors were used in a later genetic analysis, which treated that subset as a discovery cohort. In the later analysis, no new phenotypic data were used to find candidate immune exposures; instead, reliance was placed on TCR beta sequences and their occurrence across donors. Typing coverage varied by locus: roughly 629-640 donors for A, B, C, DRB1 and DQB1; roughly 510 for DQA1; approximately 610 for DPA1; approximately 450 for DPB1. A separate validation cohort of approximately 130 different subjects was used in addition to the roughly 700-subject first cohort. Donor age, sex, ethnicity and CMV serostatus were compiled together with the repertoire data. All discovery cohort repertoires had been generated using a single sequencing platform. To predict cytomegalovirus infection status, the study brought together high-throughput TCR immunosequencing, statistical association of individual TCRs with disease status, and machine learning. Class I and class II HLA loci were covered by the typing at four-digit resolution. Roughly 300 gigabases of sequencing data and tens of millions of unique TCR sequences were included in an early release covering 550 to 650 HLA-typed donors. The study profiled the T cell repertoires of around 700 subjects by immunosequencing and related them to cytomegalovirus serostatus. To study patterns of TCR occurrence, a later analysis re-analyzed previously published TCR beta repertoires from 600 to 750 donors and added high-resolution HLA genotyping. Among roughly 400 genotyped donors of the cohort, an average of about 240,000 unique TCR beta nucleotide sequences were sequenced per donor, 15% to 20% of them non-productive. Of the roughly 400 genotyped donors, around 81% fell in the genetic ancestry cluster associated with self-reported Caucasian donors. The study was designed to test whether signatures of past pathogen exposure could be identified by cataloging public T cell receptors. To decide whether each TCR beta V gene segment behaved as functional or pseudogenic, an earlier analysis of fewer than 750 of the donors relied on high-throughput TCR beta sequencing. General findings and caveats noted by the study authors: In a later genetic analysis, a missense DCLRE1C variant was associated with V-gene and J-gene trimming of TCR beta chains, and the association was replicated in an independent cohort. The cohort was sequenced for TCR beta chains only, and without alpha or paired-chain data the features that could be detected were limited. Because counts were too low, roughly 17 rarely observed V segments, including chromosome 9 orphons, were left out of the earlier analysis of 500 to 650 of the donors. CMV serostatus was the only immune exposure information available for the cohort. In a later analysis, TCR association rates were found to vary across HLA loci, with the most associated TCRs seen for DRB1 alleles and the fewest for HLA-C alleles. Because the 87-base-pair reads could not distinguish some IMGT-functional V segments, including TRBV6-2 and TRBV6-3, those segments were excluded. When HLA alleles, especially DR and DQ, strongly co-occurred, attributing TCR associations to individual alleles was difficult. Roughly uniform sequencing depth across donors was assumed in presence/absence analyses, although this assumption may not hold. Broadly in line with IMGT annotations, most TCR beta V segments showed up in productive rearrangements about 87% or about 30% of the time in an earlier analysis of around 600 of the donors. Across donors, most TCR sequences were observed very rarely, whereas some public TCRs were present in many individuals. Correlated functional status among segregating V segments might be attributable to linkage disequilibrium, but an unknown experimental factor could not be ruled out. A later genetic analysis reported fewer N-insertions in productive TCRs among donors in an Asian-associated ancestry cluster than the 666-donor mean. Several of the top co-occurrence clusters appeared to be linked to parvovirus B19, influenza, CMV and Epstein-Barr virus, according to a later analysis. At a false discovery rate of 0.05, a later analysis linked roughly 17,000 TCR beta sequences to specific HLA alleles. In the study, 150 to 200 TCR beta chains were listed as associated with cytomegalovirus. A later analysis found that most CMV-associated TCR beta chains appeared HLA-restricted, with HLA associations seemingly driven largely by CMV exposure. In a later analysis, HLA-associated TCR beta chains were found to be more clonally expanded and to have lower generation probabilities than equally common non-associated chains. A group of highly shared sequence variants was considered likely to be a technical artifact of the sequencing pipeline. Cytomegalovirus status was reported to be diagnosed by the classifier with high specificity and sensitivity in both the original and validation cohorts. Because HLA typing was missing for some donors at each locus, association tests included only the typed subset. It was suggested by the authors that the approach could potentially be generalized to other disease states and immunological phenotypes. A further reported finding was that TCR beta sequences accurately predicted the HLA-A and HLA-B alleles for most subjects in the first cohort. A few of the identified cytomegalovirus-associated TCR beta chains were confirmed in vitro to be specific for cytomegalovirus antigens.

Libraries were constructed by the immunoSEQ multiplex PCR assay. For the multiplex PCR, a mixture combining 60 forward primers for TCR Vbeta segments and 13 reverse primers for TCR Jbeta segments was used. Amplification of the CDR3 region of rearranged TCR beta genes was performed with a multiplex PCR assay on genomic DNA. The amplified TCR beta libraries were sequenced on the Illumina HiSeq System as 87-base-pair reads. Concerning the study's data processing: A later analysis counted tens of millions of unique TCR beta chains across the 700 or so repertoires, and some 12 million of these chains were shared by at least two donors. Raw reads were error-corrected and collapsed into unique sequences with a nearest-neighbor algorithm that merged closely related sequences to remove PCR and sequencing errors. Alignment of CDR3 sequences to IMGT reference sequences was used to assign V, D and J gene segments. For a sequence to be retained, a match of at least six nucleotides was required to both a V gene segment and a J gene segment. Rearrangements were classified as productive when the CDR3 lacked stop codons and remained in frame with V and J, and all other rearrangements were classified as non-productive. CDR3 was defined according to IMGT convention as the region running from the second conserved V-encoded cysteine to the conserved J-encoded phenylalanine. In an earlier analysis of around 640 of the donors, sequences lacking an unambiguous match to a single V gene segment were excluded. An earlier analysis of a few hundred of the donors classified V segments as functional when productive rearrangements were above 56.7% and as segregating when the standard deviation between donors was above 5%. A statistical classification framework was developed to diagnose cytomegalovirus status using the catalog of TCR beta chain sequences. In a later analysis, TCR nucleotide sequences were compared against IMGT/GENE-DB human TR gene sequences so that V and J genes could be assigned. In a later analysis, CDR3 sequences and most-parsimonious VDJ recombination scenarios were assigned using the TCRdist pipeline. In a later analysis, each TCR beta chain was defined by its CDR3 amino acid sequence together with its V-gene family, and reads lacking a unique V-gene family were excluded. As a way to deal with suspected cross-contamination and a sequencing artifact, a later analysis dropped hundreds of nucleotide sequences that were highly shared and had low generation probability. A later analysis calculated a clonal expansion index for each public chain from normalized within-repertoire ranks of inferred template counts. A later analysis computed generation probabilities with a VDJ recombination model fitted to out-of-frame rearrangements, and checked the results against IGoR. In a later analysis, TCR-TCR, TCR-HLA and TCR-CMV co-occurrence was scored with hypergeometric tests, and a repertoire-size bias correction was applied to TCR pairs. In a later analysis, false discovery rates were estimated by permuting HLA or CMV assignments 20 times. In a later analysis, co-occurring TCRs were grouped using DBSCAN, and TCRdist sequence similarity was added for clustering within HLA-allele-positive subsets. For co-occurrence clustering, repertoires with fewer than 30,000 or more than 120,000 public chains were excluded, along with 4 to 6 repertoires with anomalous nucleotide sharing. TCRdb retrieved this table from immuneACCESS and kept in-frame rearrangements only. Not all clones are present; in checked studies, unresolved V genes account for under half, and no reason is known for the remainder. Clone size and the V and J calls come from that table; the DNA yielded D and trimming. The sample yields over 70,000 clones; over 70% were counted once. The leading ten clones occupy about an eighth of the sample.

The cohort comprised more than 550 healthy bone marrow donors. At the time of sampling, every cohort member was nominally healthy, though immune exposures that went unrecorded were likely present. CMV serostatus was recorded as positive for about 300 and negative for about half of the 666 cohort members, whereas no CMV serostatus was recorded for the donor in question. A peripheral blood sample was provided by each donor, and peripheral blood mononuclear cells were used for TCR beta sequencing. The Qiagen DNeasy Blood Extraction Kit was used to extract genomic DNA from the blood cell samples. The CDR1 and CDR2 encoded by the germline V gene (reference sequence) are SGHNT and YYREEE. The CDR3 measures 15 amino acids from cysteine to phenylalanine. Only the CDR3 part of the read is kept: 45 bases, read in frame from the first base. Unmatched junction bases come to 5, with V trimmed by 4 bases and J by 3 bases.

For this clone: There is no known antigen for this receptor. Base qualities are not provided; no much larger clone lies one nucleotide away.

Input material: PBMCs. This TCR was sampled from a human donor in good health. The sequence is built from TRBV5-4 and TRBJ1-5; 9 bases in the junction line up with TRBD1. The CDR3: CASSRGTGTNQPQHF. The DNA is TGTGCCAGCAGCCGCGGGACAGGGACCAATCAGCCCCAGCATTTT.